The sequence of this TCR beta chain was determined in a study of beta chain features in type 1 diabetes. Findings of the study overall: Sampled from patients, naive, central memory and Treg TCRB repertoires appeared more similar than those sampled from healthy donors.

By way of CD45RO/CCR7/CD25/CD127/CD95/CD27, the CD4+ regulatory, stem cell-like memory, central memory and naive cells were sorted. This clone was counted a few times. Its antigen is not known. J was trimmed by 6 bases and V by 5 bases; bases with no gene match: 15. Germline CDR1 and CDR2: MNHEY and SMNVEV (reference sequence). This CDR3 spans 16 amino acids. Every isolated RNA sample was fully reverse transcribed, so sequencing captured expressed TCRB transcripts. Measured with immunoSEQ multiplex PCR; TCRdb has only the in-frame clones, and not every one. The sample carries about 130,000 clones, about 9.2% recorded once.

The receptor comes from a man between 18 and 29 years old in good health. Sequences were obtained from central memory CD4+ T cells from blood. V gene TRBV27 combines with J gene TRBJ2-7; the match to TRBD2 covers 8 bases. The CDR3 bases are TGTGCCAGCAGTCGACAACTTACCGGGACTAGTGGCGAGCAGTACTTC. It translates to CASSRQLTGTSGEQYF.